One sample yielded the 26 T cell receptor beta chains listed below, sequenced in a study of T cell responses to AZD1222 COVID-19 vaccine. The assay was immunoSEQ multiplex PCR, and TCRdb's table has in-frame clones only and misses some. The table has roughly 150,000 clones, 90% seen once. The sample here was peripheral blood, taken on day 0 of AZD1222 vaccination. The origin of the receptors is an adult in good health.

CDR3 loop: CASSQARGLAENTGELFF. The CDR3 DNA sequence: TGCGCCAGCAGCCAGGCCCGAGGGTTAGCGGAGAACACCGGGGAGCTGTTTTTT. The chain has TRBV4-3 and TRBJ2-2, with TRBD2 as a possible D gene (6 bases). This CDR3 region has 18 residues. Trimming pared 3 bases from V and 1 base from J, leaving 18 bases between. CDR1 is LGHNA and CDR2 is YSLEER in the germline V gene.

V gene TRBV6-2 or TRBV6-3 combines with J gene TRBJ2-7; D gene unclear. The CDR3 covers 11 residues. Looked up from germline, CDR1 is MNHEY and CDR2 is SVGEGT. Trimming removed 6 bases at V and 3 bases at J, with 6 bases between. The CDR3, as DNA: TGTGCCAGCAGCGACATCTACGAGCAGTACTTC. Amino acids: CASSDIYEQYF.

This chain connects TRBV13 to TRBJ2-2, with TRBD2 matching over 7 bases. Germline V gene sequence: CDR1 PRHDT, CDR2 FYEKMQ (reference sequence). Unmatched junction bases numbered 8, after V lost 7 bases and J lost 0 bases. The length of the CDR3 is 16 residues. CDR3 amino acids: CASKVSAGTNTGELFF. The DNA of the CDR3 is TGTGCCAGCAAGGTTTCAGCGGGAACGAACACCGGGGAGCTGTTTTTT.

A single count supports this clone. V is TRBV28 and J is TRBJ1-5; perhaps TRBD1 as D (6 bases). Germline V gene lookup returns CDR1 MDHEN and CDR2 SYDVKM. Trimming stripped 3 bases from V and 7 bases from J, with 10 bases between. This CDR3 is built from 13 residues. In nucleotides, the CDR3 is TGTGCCAGCAGTTTCAGGGGAAGGCAGCCCCAGCATTTT. Translating gives CASSFRGRQPQHF.

The chain links TRBV5-4 to TRBJ2-3; D not certain. Germline loops: CDR1 SGHNT, CDR2 YYREEE (reference sequence). Trimming took off 0 bases at V and 0 bases at J, with 5 bases between the two ends. CDR3 length: 14 residues. CDR3 sequence reads: CASSLEQSTDTQYF. CDR3 nucleotide sequence: TGTGCCAGCAGCTTGGAACAGAGCACAGATACGCAGTATTTT.

The V and J genes are TRBV6-5 and TRBJ1-5; D is undetermined. V lost 8 bases and J lost 0, with 11 bases in between. CDR1 and CDR2 from the germline V gene are MNHEY and SVGAGI. This CDR3 spans 14 amino acids. The CDR3 loop reads CASGSIGSNQPQHF. The DNA of the CDR3 is TGTGCCAGCGGCTCGATTGGTAGCAATCAGCCCCAGCATTTT.

The chain links TRBV5-6 to TRBJ1-1; no definite D call. Per germline, CDR1 SGHDT and CDR2 YYEEEE. The CDR3 covers 14 residues. Trimming stripped 8 bases from V and 6 bases from J, with 20 bases between. CDR3 bases: TGTGCCAGTCTAGCACACTTGGCCGGGGCTGAAGCTTTCTTT. This sequence encodes CASLAHLAGAEAFF.

The CDR3 DNA reads as TGTGCCAGCAGCTTAGGGGGCCTCTCTGGAAACACCATATATTTT. Translated, it gives CASSLGGLSGNTIYF. The chain joins TRBV7-2 to TRBJ1-3; D perhaps matches TRBD1 (5 bases). Per the germline V gene, CDR1 is SGHTA and CDR2 is FQGNSA. V was clipped by 1 base and J by 0 bases, with 7 bases between them. The CDR3 contains 15 residues. The variable domain in full, with the rest retrieved from reference TRBV7-2 and TRBJ1-3, is GAGVSQSPSNKVTEKGKDVELRCDPISGHTALYWYRQSLGQGLEFLIYFQGNSAPDKSGLPSDRFSAERTGGSVSTLTIQRTQQEDSAVYLCASSLGGLSGNTIYFGEGSWLTVV.

The V gene is TRBV4-3, the J gene TRBJ2-1; D is uncertain. The CDR3 has 17 residues. CDR1 and CDR2 from the germline V gene are LGHNA and YSLEER. The germline V and J ends were trimmed by 5 bases and 0 bases, with 17 bases remaining between them. For the CDR3, the DNA is TGCGCCAGCAGCGAAAGGGTGCTGATAAGCTCCTACAATGAGCAGTTCTTC. Translating gives CASSERVLISSYNEQFF.

The chain uses TRBV21-1 and TRBJ1-5; the table's D call, TRBD1, was not checked against the DNA. TRBV21-1 is tagged as a pseudogene. The CDR3 runs 15 residues. CDR3 sequence reads: CASIPGQKIYQPQHF. CDR3 bases: TGTGCCAGCATTCCGGGACAGAAAATTTATCAGCCCCAGCATTTT.

The chain uses TRBV2 and TRBJ1-1; D ambiguous. The CDR3 has 13 residues. Germline assignment: CDR1 SNHLY and CDR2 FYNNEI. The V and J ends lost 7 bases and 4 bases respectively, with 13 bases between them. CDR3 protein: CASIYGVATEAFF. The DNA for the CDR3 is TGTGCCAGCATTTATGGGGTTGCCACTGAAGCTTTCTTT.

The CDR3 is CASSRAGLMTTDTQYF. DNA for the CDR3: TGCGCCAGCAGCCGGGCGGGGCTGATGACCACAGATACGCAGTATTTT. The rearrangement uses TRBV5-1 and TRBJ2-3; D is possibly TRBD2 (6 bases). This CDR3 region has 16 residues. V lost 4 bases to trimming and J lost 2 bases, with 17 bases between them. Germline V gene data show CDR1 as SGHRS and CDR2 as YFSETQ.

The chain uses TRBV7-2 and TRBJ2-1, with D possibly being TRBD2 (5 bases). V was pared by 5 bases and J by 1 base, with 12 bases between. The length of the CDR3 is 15 residues. Germline values: CDR1 SGHTA, CDR2 FQGNSA. CDR3: CASSPPSPSYNEQFF. The CDR3 DNA reads TGTGCCAGCAGCCCCCCTAGCCCATCCTACAATGAGCAGTTCTTC.

The count of this clone is one. This sequence joins TRBV7-9 and TRBJ1-1, with TRBD1 matching over 9 bases. Germline V gene lookup returns CDR1 SEHNR and CDR2 FQNEAQ (reference sequence). Losses at the gene ends were 5 bases for V and 3 bases for J; bases not matched to a gene: 7. The CDR3 totals 15 residues. This CDR3 is CASSQGTGSDTEAFF. The CDR3 DNA sequence: TGTGCCAGCAGCCAGGGGACAGGGAGCGACACTGAAGCTTTCTTT. Filled out from reference TRBV7-9 and TRBJ1-1, the complete variable domain reads DTGVSQNPRHKITKRGQNVTFRCDPISEHNRLYWYRQTLGQGPEFLTYFQNEAQLEKSRLLSDRFSAERPKGSFSTLEIQRTEQGDSAMYLCASSQGTGSDTEAFFGQGTRLTVV.

The V and J genes are TRBV12-3 or TRBV12-4 and TRBJ2-7, with D unresolved. This CDR3 has 13 amino acids. Trimming cost V 2 bases and J 3 bases, with 8 bases left between them. DNA for the CDR3: TGTGCCAGCAGTTTAAAGGCCGACTACGAGCAGTACTTC. This codes for CASSLKADYEQYF.

Turning to this clone: Its ends do not fully match the called genes, so a read error is possible. The chain recombines TRBV6-6 with TRBJ1-4; a possible D gene is TRBD1 (5 bases). CDR3 length equals 14 residues. CDR1 and CDR2 (germline): MNHNY, SVGAGI (reference sequence). CDR3 DNA: TGTGCCAGCAGCCTGGAAGGGGAAAATGAAAAGCTGTTTTTT. Protein: CASSLEGENEKLFF.

The V gene is TRBV28, the J gene TRBJ1-2; D possibly corresponds to TRBD1 (6 bases). This CDR3 has 16 residues. The V gene's germline CDR1 is MDHEN and CDR2 SYDVKM. The ends were cut back, 7 bases at V and 5 bases at J, with 23 bases in the middle. CDR3 sequence (DNA): TGTGCCAGCACCCCGGGACACCTTCATGCTTTGTATGGCTACACCTTC. Protein: CASTPGHLHALYGYTF.

This clone was counted once. The V and J genes are TRBV28 and TRBJ1-2; 8 bases are shared with TRBD1. This CDR3 contains 15 residues. V lost 4 bases to trimming and J lost 7 bases; unmatched junction nucleotides: 11. The germline gives CDR1 MDHEN, CDR2 SYDVKM. The CDR3 DNA follows: TGTGCCAGCAGTTCGCGGACAGGGAGAGGAATTGGCTACACCTTC. Translating it yields CASSSRTGRGIGYTF.

The genes are TRBV10-3 and TRBJ1-3, with D possibly being TRBD1 (6 bases). Trimming removed 9 bases at V and 1 base at J, with 13 bases between. Germline loops: CDR1 ENHRY, CDR2 SYGVKD. The CDR3 loop spans 14 amino acids. Here the CDR3 DNA reads TGTGCCATTTGGGACACGGGATCTGGAAACACCATATATTTT. Its protein is CAIWDTGSGNTIYF.

This rearrangement joins TRBV29-1 to TRBJ1-6, with D unresolved. Germline CDR1 and CDR2: SQVTM and ANQGSEA. Trimming stripped 4 bases from V and 4 bases from J, with 8 bases between. This CDR3 spans 13 amino acids. In DNA, the CDR3 is TGCAGCGTTGCCTCCAATTATAATTCACCCCTCCACTTT. Translation gives CSVASNYNSPLHF.

The chain recombines TRBV7-9 with TRBJ2-2; TRBD1 matches at 8 bases. Per germline, CDR1 SEHNR and CDR2 FQNEAQ (reference sequence). CDR3 length equals 14 residues. The J segment lost 5 bases and the V segment lost 2 bases, leaving 1 base of the junction unmatched. The CDR3 here is CASSLQGATGELFF. The CDR3, as DNA: TGTGCCAGCAGCTTACAGGGGGCGACCGGGGAGCTGTTTTTT.

The chain links TRBV7-9 to TRBJ1-1, with 7 bases matching TRBD1. J gave up 2 bases and V 5 bases, and 17 bases lay outside the gene matches. Per germline, CDR1 SEHNR and CDR2 FQNEAQ (reference sequence). The CDR3 has 18 residues. CDR3 nucleotides: TGTGCCAGCAGCCCGAGGCAGGGGCAGGGGGAAAGTAACACTGAAGCTTTCTTT. It codes for CASSPRQGQGESNTEAFF.

The chain carries TRBV28 and TRBJ1-1, with D uncertain. V was trimmed by 6 bases and J by 10 bases, leaving 24 bases between them. Germline V lookup: CDR1 MDHEN, CDR2 SYDVKM. CDR3 length: 15 residues. CDR3 loop: CASSPTQLSLLRAFF. The CDR3 region has the DNA TGTGCCAGCAGCCCGACCCAATTATCTCTTCTTAGAGCTTTCTTT.

V is TRBV7-2 and J is TRBJ2-6; D remains ambiguous. From germline, CDR1 is SGHTA and CDR2 FQGNSA. The CDR3 loop spans 18 amino acids. The ends were cut back, 1 base at V and 0 bases at J, with 13 bases in the middle. The CDR3 protein is CASSLEVPYLSGANVLTF. In DNA form, the CDR3 reads TGTGCCAGCAGCTTAGAGGTGCCCTACCTCTCTGGGGCCAACGTCCTGACTTTC.

The rearrangement uses TRBV4-1 and TRBJ1-2; 8 bases line up with TRBD1. CDR1 and CDR2 from the germline V gene are MGHRA and YSYEKL. The CDR3 consists of 17 residues. The junction had 14 bases not matched to a gene; V was cut back by 4 bases and J by 4 bases. The CDR3 sequence is CASSPQDRVPFAYGYTF. Here the CDR3 DNA reads TGCGCCAGCAGCCCCCAGGACAGGGTCCCTTTTGCCTATGGCTACACCTTC.

The V gene is TRBV27, the J gene TRBJ2-1; D is unclear. The CDR3 is 13 amino acids. Germline CDR1 and CDR2: MNHEY and SMNVEV (reference sequence). V was clipped by 2 bases and J by 5 bases, with 7 bases between them. Written as DNA, the CDR3 is TGTGCCAGCAGTTTAATGGGAAACAATGAGCAGTTCTTC. It is translated as CASSLMGNNEQFF.